Below are 18 T cell receptor beta chains sequenced from a single sample in a study of long-term antiretroviral therapy in people with HIV. Survey-level resolution applied to immunoSEQ assay v3.0. TCRdb keeps only in-frame clones here, not all; method: immunoSEQ multiplex PCR. The sample lists under 25,000 clones, roughly 78% occurring once. Sample: unsorted PBMCs, taken 0.2 years after starting antiretroviral therapy. Every receptor here comes from a woman in her thirties or forties with HIV.

This chain uses TRBV15 with TRBJ2-7, with 11 bases lining up with TRBD2. The V and J ends lost 4 bases and 2 bases, in that order; junction bases with no gene match: 7. This CDR3 has 16 amino acids. Germline V gene sequence: CDR1 LNHNV, CDR2 YYDKDF (reference sequence). CDR3 in DNA: TGTGCCACCAGCAATACTAGCGGGAGTCAAACCTACGAGCAGTACTTC. This gives the protein CATSNTSGSQTYEQYF.

The chain couples TRBV5-1 to TRBJ2-1; D could derive from TRBD1 or TRBD2 (5 bases each). V lost 3 bases and J 4 bases, leaving 14 bases between the germline ends. CDR3 length: 15 residues. The germline gives CDR1 SGHRS, CDR2 YFSETQ. DNA of the CDR3: TGCGCCAGCAGCTCCCGGGGCGAGGGATACAATGAGCAGTTCTTC. Amino acids: CASSSRGEGYNEQFF.

V and J are TRBV6-5 and TRBJ1-1, with D perhaps matching TRBD1 (6 bases). The germline CDR1 and CDR2 sequences are MNHEY and SVGAGI. Deletions cut 4 bases from V and 2 bases from J, with 14 bases between. There are 15 residues in the CDR3. Here the CDR3 DNA reads TGTGCCAGCAGTTCCAGCGGGGGGCGAAACACTGAAGCTTTCTTT. Protein: CASSSSGGRNTEAFF.

This chain joins TRBV7-9 and TRBJ2-7, with D maybe TRBD1 (6 bases). The germline V gene has CDR1 SEHNR and CDR2 FQNEAQ (reference sequence). The CDR3 runs 16 residues. Trimming removed 1 base from V and 0 bases from J, with 13 bases in between. The CDR3 coding sequence is TGTGCCAGCAGCTTAGTTGGGCAGGGGTTCTCCTACGAGCAGTACTTC. Its protein is CASSLVGQGFSYEQYF.

The chain couples TRBV2 to TRBJ2-7, with D unresolved. Germline CDR1 is SNHLY and CDR2 is FYNNEI. V gave up 10 bases and J gave up 0 bases, with 16 bases separating them. The CDR3 is 14 amino acids. The CDR3 region is CATLQDPRSYEQYF. The DNA for the CDR3 is TGTGCCACCCTCCAGGACCCCCGCTCCTACGAGCAGTACTTC.

V gene TRBV9 combines with J gene TRBJ2-3; 9 bases align to TRBD1. The length of the CDR3 is 15 residues. Unmatched junction bases numbered 9, after V lost 0 bases and J lost 10 bases. Per germline, CDR1 SGDLS and CDR2 YYNGEE. This chain's CDR3 is CASSVARTGGEAQYF. CDR3 nucleotides: TGTGCCAGCAGCGTAGCCCGCACAGGGGGCGAGGCGCAGTATTTT.

This chain joins TRBV9 and TRBJ2-1; D gene ambiguous. V was clipped by 0 bases and J by 9 bases, with 10 bases between them. The CDR3 sequence is 13 residues long. The germline CDR1 and CDR2 sequences are SGDLS and YYNGEE. This chain's CDR3 is CASSVGSAGEQFF. CDR3 nucleotides: TGTGCCAGCAGCGTAGGGAGCGCCGGTGAGCAGTTCTTC.

This chain connects TRBV30 to TRBJ2-1, with a weak D call TRBD2 (6 bases). The V end lost 2 bases, the J end lost 0 bases, and 8 bases lay between the germline ends. This CDR3 has 14 residues. Per the germline V gene, CDR1 is GTSNPN and CDR2 is SVGIG (reference sequence). The CDR3 DNA follows: TGTGCCTGGAGTTACGGGGGCTCCTACAATGAGCAGTTCTTC. Protein: CAWSYGGSYNEQFF.

The V gene is TRBV4-2, the J gene TRBJ1-2; D is perhaps TRBD1 (5 bases). Trimming took 0 bases from V and 5 from J, leaving 13 bases between them. Germline V lookup: CDR1 LGHNA, CDR2 YNFKEQ. The CDR3 has 15 amino acids. This CDR3 is CASSQDRSGTYGYTF. The CDR3 DNA reads TGTGCCAGCAGCCAAGATAGGTCAGGGACTTATGGCTACACCTTC.

The J gene is TRBJ1-4, the V gene TRBV14, with TRBD1 as a possible D gene (6 bases). Per germline, CDR1 SGHDN and CDR2 FVKESK. The CDR3 sequence is 14 residues long. V dropped 4 bases and J dropped 4 bases, with 10 bases sitting between them. Here the CDR3 reads CASSRLDSNEKLFF. DNA of the CDR3: TGTGCCAGCAGCCGTTTGGACAGTAATGAAAAACTGTTTTTT.

The V call is TRBV14, the J call TRBJ2-7; 12 bases match TRBD2. Germline trimming cut 0 bases from V and 7 bases from J; bases unmatched to any gene: 4. The CDR3 runs to 15 residues. Per germline, CDR1 SGHDN and CDR2 FVKESK. DNA of the CDR3: TGTGCCAGCAGCCAAGACCCTAGCGGGAGGGATGAGCAGTACTTC. Translated, it gives CASSQDPSGRDEQYF.

The genes are TRBV4-3 and TRBJ1-2; D might be TRBD1 (6 bases). Trimming took off 0 bases at V and 7 bases at J, with 18 bases between the two ends. CDR1 is LGHNA, CDR2 YSLEER, per germline. This CDR3 has 16 amino acids. The CDR3 region is CASSQDWGGRSGGYTF. Here the CDR3 DNA reads TGCGCCAGCAGCCAAGATTGGGGGGGGCGCTCCGGTGGCTACACCTTC.

The chain combines TRBV18 with TRBJ2-3; the D is unclear. Trimming removed 0 bases from V and 1 base from J, with 2 bases in between. There are 13 residues in the CDR3. The germline CDR1 and CDR2 sequences are KGHSH and LQKENI. CDR3 protein: CASSPPGTDTQYF. The CDR3 nucleotides read TGTGCCAGCTCACCACCCGGCACAGATACGCAGTATTTT.

The chain is built from TRBV5-4 and TRBJ1-2; TRBD1 matches 8 bases. Losses at the gene ends were 2 bases for V and 4 bases for J; bases not matched to a gene: 13. The CDR3 has 17 amino acids. Germline CDR1 and CDR2: SGHNT and YYREEE (reference sequence). The CDR3 loop is CASSFGQGANLGYGYTF. CDR3 bases: TGTGCCAGCAGCTTTGGGCAGGGGGCAAATTTAGGCTATGGCTACACCTTC.

V is TRBV30 and J is TRBJ1-1; D is perhaps TRBD1 (6 bases). There are 12 residues in the CDR3. Trimming left V 4 bases short and J 4 bases short, with 10 bases between. CDR1 GTSNPN and CDR2 SVGIG come from the germline V gene (reference sequence). This chain's CDR3 is CAWMGGATEAFF. CDR3 coding DNA: TGTGCCTGGATGGGGGGGGCCACTGAAGCTTTCTTT.

The gene calls are TRBV4-1 and TRBJ2-7; either TRBD1 or TRBD2 may supply D (5 bases each). V was pared by 1 base and J by 2 bases, with 12 bases between. This CDR3 is built from 15 residues. Germline CDR1 is MGHRA and CDR2 is YSYEKL. CDR3 sequence (DNA): TGCGCCAGCAGCCAAGTATACCGGGGCCCCTACGAGCAGTACTTC. It codes for CASSQVYRGPYEQYF.

This clone turned up a few times. V gene TRBV2 combines with J gene TRBJ2-1, with a possible D match to TRBD1 (5 bases). Between the trimmed V and J ends, which lost 8 bases and 8 bases, there was a span of 13 bases. This CDR3 has 12 residues. Germline V gene data show CDR1 as SNHLY and CDR2 as FYNNEI. This CDR3 reads CASQTSGYEQFF. The CDR3 region has the DNA TGTGCCAGCCAAACCTCAGGGTATGAGCAGTTCTTC.

The CDR3 region is CASSLAGRPLSTDTQYF. The DNA for the CDR3 is TGTGCCAGCAGCTTAGCGGGCAGGCCCCTAAGCACAGATACGCAGTATTTT. The chain combines TRBV13 with TRBJ2-3, with unresolved D. V shed 1 base and J shed 0 bases, with 14 bases lying between them. The CDR3 is made up of 17 amino acids. Germline-derived CDR1 and CDR2 are PRHDT and FYEKMQ (reference sequence).